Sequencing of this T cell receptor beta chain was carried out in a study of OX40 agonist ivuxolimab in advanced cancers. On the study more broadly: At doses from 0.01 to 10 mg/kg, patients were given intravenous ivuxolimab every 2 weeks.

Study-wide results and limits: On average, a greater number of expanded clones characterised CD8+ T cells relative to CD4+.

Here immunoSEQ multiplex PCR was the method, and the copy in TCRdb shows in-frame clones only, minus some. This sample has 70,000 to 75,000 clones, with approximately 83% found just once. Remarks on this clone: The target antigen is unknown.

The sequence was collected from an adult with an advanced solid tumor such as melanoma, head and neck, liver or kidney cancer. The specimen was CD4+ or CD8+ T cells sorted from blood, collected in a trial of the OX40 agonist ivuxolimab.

The CDR3 region is CASSLGQYQETQYF. CDR3 DNA: TGTGCCAGCAGCTTAGGCCAATACCAAGAGACCCAGTACTTC. This chain connects TRBV11-3 to TRBJ2-5; D uncertain. The V end lost 1 base, the J end lost 0 bases, and 6 bases lay between the germline ends. CDR1 is SGHNT, CDR2 YENEEA, per germline. The CDR3 loop spans 14 amino acids.